Listed below are T cell receptor beta chains from one sample, sequenced in a study of blood T cell repertoires in COVID-19. Repertoires were generated with immunoSEQ multiplex PCR, while TCRdb's copy carries only in-frame clones and drops some. In the table there are some 200,000 clones, 70% to 90% of which are singletons. Input material: peripheral blood. Every receptor here comes from a woman aged 18-35 years who had recovered from COVID-19. Each CDR3 is given with its conserved first and last residue. Fields, in order: D gene, J gene, clone size, V gene, CDR3 protein, CDR3 DNA. A D gene is named only where the DNA matches it firmly. Clone sizes are given selectively: once, few, many, or a class where the clone is expanded.

>TRBD2|TRBJ2-7|-|TRBV19
CASSISGREGYEQYF
TGTGCCAGTAGTATAAGCGGTAGGGAGGGCTACGAGCAGTACTTC
>-|TRBJ2-7|once|TRBV12-3/TRBV12-4
CASSLVAVEQYF
TGTGCCAGCAGTTTAGTAGCGGTCGAGCAGTACTTC
>-|TRBJ2-7|-|TRBV7-6
CASSLKPTGSYEQYF
TGTGCCAGCAGCTTAAAACCGACAGGATCCTACGAGCAGTACTTC
>TRBD1|TRBJ1-1|once|TRBV11-1
CASSLAAPGQEGTEAFF
TGTGCCAGCAGCTTAGCGGCCCCGGGACAGGAGGGCACTGAAGCTTTCTTT
>-|TRBJ2-7|-|TRBV28
CASRADTPEQYF
TGTGCCAGCAGGGCCGACACCCCGGAGCAGTACTTC
>TRBD2|TRBJ2-1|-|TRBV7-6
CASSLTSGENNEQFF
TGTGCCAGCAGCCTAACTAGCGGGGAAAACAATGAGCAGTTCTTC
>TRBD1|TRBJ2-5|-|TRBV5-1
CASSPSETGGETQYF
TGCGCCAGCAGTCCCTCGGAGACAGGGGGGGAGACCCAGTACTTC
>-|TRBJ1-2|few|TRBV6-5
CASSYEPSGYGYTF
TGTGCCAGCAGTTACGAGCCGTCCGGGTATGGCTACACCTTC
>TRBD1|TRBJ1-2|-|TRBV6-5
CASSYLQGGVQGYTF
TGTGCCAGCAGTTACCTACAGGGGGGAGTACAGGGCTACACCTTC
>-|TRBJ2-2|-|TRBV7-2
CASSLGVTGGPGELFF
TGTGCCAGCAGCTTAGGGGTCACCGGGGGGCCCGGGGAGCTGTTTTTT
>TRBD1|TRBJ2-7|once|TRBV6-5
CASSGDRGVRQYF
TGTGCCAGCAGCGGGGACAGGGGGGTGAGGCAGTACTTC
>-|TRBJ1-1|-|TRBV6-4
CASSPQPTGLNTEVFF
TGTGCCAGCAGTCCGCAGCCCACAGGGTTGAACACTGAAGTTTTCTTT
>TRBD2|TRBJ2-1|-|TRBV6-5
CASSYTGTTHNEQFF
TGTGCCAGCAGTTACACCGGGACTACCCACAATGAGCAGTTCTTC
>-|TRBJ2-3|-|TRBV6-5
CASVRLAEGGDTQYF
TGTGCCAGCGTCCGGCTAGCGGAGGGGGGAGATACGCAGTATTTT
>TRBD1|TRBJ2-7|-|TRBV27
CASSSGQGDEQYF
TGTGCCAGCAGTTCGGGACAGGGGGACGAGCAGTACTTC
>TRBD2|TRBJ2-1|-|TRBV7-8
CASSLGLAVGAEQFF
TGTGCCAGCAGCTTGGGACTAGCGGTCGGCGCTGAGCAGTTCTTC
>TRBD1|TRBJ2-5|-|TRBV7-7
CASSQVQGFQETQYF
TGTGCCAGCAGCCAGGTACAGGGGTTCCAAGAGACCCAGTACTTC
>-|TRBJ1-1|-|TRBV14
CASSPGQNTEAFF
TGTGCCAGCAGCCCCGGACAGAACACTGAAGCTTTCTTT
>TRBD2|TRBJ2-7|-|TRBV2
CASTASGSSYEQYF
TGTGCCAGCACCGCTAGCGGGAGTTCCTACGAGCAGTACTTC
>TRBD2|TRBJ2-7|once|TRBV6-5
CASALAGSYEQYF
TGTGCCAGCGCGCTAGCGGGATCCTACGAGCAGTACTTC
>-|TRBJ2-2|few|TRBV11-1
CASSHPLGTGELFF
TGTGCCAGCAGCCATCCACTAGGCACCGGGGAGCTGTTTTTT
>TRBD1|TRBJ1-3|few|TRBV27
CASSLSSGGGNTIYF
TGTGCCAGCAGTTTATCCTCAGGGGGTGGAAACACCATATATTTT
>TRBD1|TRBJ2-6|-|TRBV27
CASSLWSGTAPILANVLTF
TGTGCCAGCAGTTTATGGTCAGGGACAGCACCCATTCTGGCCAACGTCCTGACTTTC
>TRBD2|TRBJ2-3|-|TRBV9
CASSAGTRGDTQYF
TGTGCCAGCAGCGCCGGGACTAGGGGGGATACGCAGTATTTT
>-|TRBJ1-2|-|TRBV27
CASSLEGSGYGYTF
TGTGCCAGCAGTTTGGAGGGTTCGGGCTATGGCTACACCTTC